This paragraph reports one T cell receptor (beta chain). This sample was taken from a study of OX40 agonist ivuxolimab in advanced cancers. Across the study: Patients in the trial were receiving intravenous ivuxolimab every 2 weeks, at doses of 0.01 to 10 mg/kg. Checkpoint inhibitors had been given previously to 40% of patients.

V trimming: 5 bases; J trimming: 3 bases; junction bases outside the gene matches: 8. The CDR3 covers 15 residues. The germline CDR1 and CDR2 sequences are SGHTA and FQGNSA. Repertoires were generated with immunoSEQ multiplex PCR, while TCRdb's copy carries only in-frame clones and drops some. The data show tens of thousands of clones, roughly 90% seen once. The TCR was taken from an adult with an advanced solid tumor such as melanoma, head and neck, liver or kidney cancer. V usage is TRBV7-2 and J usage is TRBJ2-5, with TRBD1 matching over 8 bases. The starting material was CD4+ or CD8+ T cells sorted from blood, obtained in a trial of the OX40 agonist ivuxolimab. The DNA of the CDR3 is TGTGCCAGCAGCCGAGGACAGGGCAACGAAGAGACCCAGTACTTC. Translated, it gives CASSRGQGNEETQYF.